These 8 T cell receptor beta chains share one sample of origin, sequenced in a study of blood T cells in healthy people across ages. Primed by a sample-barcoded 5' primer and a J-beta primer mix, a second PCR proceeded for about 6 to 11 cycles. Via MiXCR, TCRdb re-called the 5' RACE reads, giving one row per CDR3 protein. Of more than 750,000 distinct CDR3 sequences in the sample, under 35% are singletons; the top ten hold roughly a tenth. These data were also reused for a study on T cells of mothers and their children.

Sequencing used blood. The source is a middle-aged woman in good health.

In regard to this clonotype: This could be a read error, since a much larger clone is one nucleotide away. V usage is TRBV3-1 and J usage is TRBJ2-7, with D unresolved. Germline V gene lookup returns CDR1 LGHDT and CDR2 YNNKEL (reference sequence). The CDR3 covers 14 residues. The CDR3 nucleotides read TGTGCCAGCTGCCAAGTCCCTGCCCCCTACGAGCAGTACTTC. Translating gives CASCQVPAPYEQYF.

This clonotype was observed a handful of times. The chain uses TRBV5-1 and TRBJ1-2; D remains ambiguous. CDR1 SGHRS and CDR2 YFSETQ come from the germline V gene. The CDR3 runs to 13 residues. Trimming cost V 3 bases and J 3 bases, with 9 bases left between them. In DNA, the CDR3 is TGCGCCAGCAGCTACGGACGGGACTATGGCTACACCTTC. This sequence encodes CASSYGRDYGYTF.

The J gene is TRBJ2-7, the V gene TRBV5-1; tentative D call: TRBD1 (5 bases). V lost 4 bases, J lost 7 bases, and 15 bases lay in between. This CDR3 comprises 13 residues. Germline-derived CDR1 and CDR2 are SGHRS and YFSETQ. The CDR3 coding sequence is TGCGCCAGCAGCCCCCAAACAAGGGGTGAGCAGTACTTC. Translating it yields CASSPQTRGEQYF.

The rearrangement uses TRBV20-1 and TRBJ1-2, with 8 nucleotides matching TRBD1. Unmatched junction bases numbered 4, after V lost 4 bases and J lost 6 bases. Germline V gene lookup returns CDR1 DFQATT and CDR2 SNEGSKA (reference sequence). This CDR3 contains 12 residues. The CDR3 loop is CSATQGAHGYTF. CDR3 nucleotides: TGCAGTGCTACGCAGGGGGCTCATGGCTACACCTTC.

This clonotype showed up many times. The chain joins TRBV7-2 to TRBJ2-7; perhaps TRBD1 as D (5 bases). The V and J ends lost 0 bases and 1 base respectively, with 16 bases between them. The CDR3 contains 17 residues. From germline, CDR1 is SGHTA and CDR2 FQGNSA. CDR3 residues: CASSLAPGRKQSYEQYF. CDR3 bases: TGTGCCAGCAGCTTAGCTCCAGGGCGTAAACAATCCTACGAGCAGTACTTC. The complete variable domain, with remaining parts taken from reference TRBV7-2 and TRBJ2-7, reads GAGVSQSPSNKVTEKGKDVELRCDPISGHTALYWYRQSLGQGLEFLIYFQGNSAPDKSGLPSDRFSAERTGGSVSTLTIQRTQQEDSAVYLCASSLAPGRKQSYEQYFGPGTRLTVT.

This clonotype appeared many times. This rearrangement joins TRBV12-3 or TRBV12-4 to TRBJ1-1; D gene ambiguous. Trimming left V 5 bases short and J 0 bases short, with 13 bases between. The CDR3 sequence is 15 residues long. CDR3 residues: CASSPRGGMNTEAFF. CDR3 DNA sequence: TGTGCCAGCAGTCCCCGGGGAGGGATGAACACTGAAGCTTTCTTT.

The rearrangement joins TRBV29-1 to TRBJ2-3, with 11 nucleotides matching TRBD1. The CDR3 extends over 13 amino acids. Germline V gene data show CDR1 as SQVTM and CDR2 as ANQGSEA. V trimming: 6 bases; J trimming: 3 bases; junction bases outside the gene matches: 2. In DNA form, the CDR3 reads TGCAGCGTGGGACAGGGGGAGACAGATACGCAGTATTTT. It is translated as CSVGQGETDTQYF.

The rearrangement joins TRBV4-3 to TRBJ1-2; possible D gene TRBD1, 6 bases. This CDR3 is 18 amino acids long. Between the trimmed V and J ends, which lost 0 bases and 1 base, there was a span of 18 bases. CDR1 is LGHNA and CDR2 is YSLEER in the germline V gene. The CDR3 DNA reads TGCGCCAGCAGCCAAGAGTCGGTGCGGGGGCAGGGTAACTATGGCTACACCTTC. Residues: CASSQESVRGQGNYGYTF.